This TCR beta chain emerged from a study of blood T cell repertoires in COVID-19. Study details: The samples span acute and convalescent COVID-19 from the United States, Italy and Spain.

TCRdb keeps only in-frame clones here, not all; method: immunoSEQ multiplex PCR. The data show about 420,000 clones, with 80% to 90% seen just once and 0.7% to 1% held by the top ten. The CDR3 totals 18 residues. The J segment lost 8 bases and the V segment lost 1 base, leaving 9 bases of the junction unmatched. The germline V gene encodes CDR1 LGHDT and CDR2 YNNKEL (reference sequence). Patients from Seattle were sampled longitudinally, starting during active infection. The sequence was obtained from a man aged 18 to 35 with COVID-19, enrolled during active disease. Source material: peripheral blood. The rearrangement joins TRBV3-1 (or the pseudogene TRBV3-2) to TRBJ2-1; 15 bases fit TRBD2. CDR3 region: CASSQGTSGRAPNDEQFF. The CDR3 coding sequence is TGTGCCAGCAGCCAAGGGACTAGCGGGAGGGCCCCCAATGATGAGCAGTTCTTC.